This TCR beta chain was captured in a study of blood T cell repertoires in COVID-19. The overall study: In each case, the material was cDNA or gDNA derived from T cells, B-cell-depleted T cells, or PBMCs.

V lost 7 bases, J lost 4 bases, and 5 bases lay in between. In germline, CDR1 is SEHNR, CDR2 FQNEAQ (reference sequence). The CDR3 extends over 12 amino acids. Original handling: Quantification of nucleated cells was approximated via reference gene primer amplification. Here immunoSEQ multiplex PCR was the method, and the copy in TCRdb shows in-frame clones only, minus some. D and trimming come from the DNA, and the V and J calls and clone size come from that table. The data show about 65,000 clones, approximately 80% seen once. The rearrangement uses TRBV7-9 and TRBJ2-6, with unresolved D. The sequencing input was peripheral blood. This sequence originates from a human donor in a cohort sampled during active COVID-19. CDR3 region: CASTRGANVLTF. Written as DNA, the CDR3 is TGTGCCAGCACCCGGGGGGCCAACGTCCTGACTTTC.